Listed here are 6 T cell receptor beta chains from one sample, sequenced in a study of vaccination effects on CD4 cells after COVID-19. Before sequencing, viral peptide pools were used by the ViraFEST assay to expand antigen-specific CD4+ T cells. It was after approximately 11 days of culture that CD4+ T cells were isolated. Infection with SARS-CoV-2 occurred in the person between March and December 2020, and PCR confirmed it. Antigen specificity for these receptors is unknown. Repertoires were generated with immunoSEQ multiplex PCR, while TCRdb's copy carries only in-frame clones and drops some. Of around 30,000 clones listed, 65% to 75% are singletons. Sample: CD4+ T cells from PBMCs cultured with SARS-CoV-2 spike peptides, taken before COVID-19 vaccination. These receptor sequences come from a human donor who had a prior SARS-CoV-2 infection.

The chain links TRBV18 to TRBJ1-1, with D hard to call. Trimming left V 2 bases short and J 4 bases short, with 5 bases between. The CDR3 extends over 12 amino acids. Germline assignment: CDR1 KGHSH and CDR2 LQKENI. The CDR3: CASSPSLTEAFF. The CDR3 DNA reads as TGTGCCAGCTCACCATCCCTCACTGAAGCTTTCTTT.

This clone has just a few counts. The chain combines TRBV5-1 with TRBJ1-1; TRBD1 matches at 8 bases. The CDR3 length is 15 residues. V shed 4 bases, J shed 1 base, and the junction held 6 bases outside the gene matches. Germline V CDR1 and CDR2: SGHRS, YFSETQ. CDR3 sequence (DNA): TGCGCCAGCAGCGGGGGAGGGACAGGGAACACTGAAGCTTTCTTT. This sequence encodes CASSGGGTGNTEAFF.

The chain joins TRBV20-1 to TRBJ2-7; D uncertain. The V and J ends lost 3 bases and 2 bases respectively, with 8 bases between them. The CDR3 runs 12 residues. Germline V gene data show CDR1 as DFQATT and CDR2 as SNEGSKA (reference sequence). CDR3 coding DNA: TGCAGTGCTAGTCCTCCGGCCTACGAGCAGTACTTC. It codes for CSASPPAYEQYF.

V usage is TRBV10-3 and J usage is TRBJ2-1, with a weak D call TRBD1 (5 bases). This CDR3 is 15 amino acids long. Germline assignment: CDR1 ENHRY and CDR2 SYGVKD. Trimming removed 7 bases from V and 0 bases from J, with 13 bases in between. CDR3 in amino acids: CAITQGRSSYNEQFF. The CDR3 nucleotides are TGTGCCATCACCCAGGGCAGGAGCTCCTACAATGAGCAGTTCTTC.

V gene TRBV23-1 combines with J gene TRBJ2-7; D perhaps matches TRBD1 (6 bases). TRBV23-1 is identified as an open reading frame with a role that is uncertain. With 8 bases removed from V and 5 bases from J, the gap between germline ends came to 19 bases. The CDR3 loop spans 14 amino acids. This CDR3 is CASSLRSRGNEQYF. CDR3 in DNA: TGCGCCAGCTCCCTAAGGTCTAGGGGGAACGAGCAGTACTTC.

This clone was counted once. The chain joins TRBV14 to TRBJ2-1; 8 bases map to TRBD2. J lost 0 bases, V lost 1 base, and 5 bases had no gene match. The CDR3 sequence is 17 residues long. Germline lookup yields CDR1 SGHDN and CDR2 FVKESK. The CDR3 here is CASSQGVLAGSYNEQFF. DNA of the CDR3: TGTGCCAGCAGCCAAGGCGTGCTAGCGGGCTCCTACAATGAGCAGTTCTTC.